This T cell receptor (beta chain) was found in a study of shared clonotypes between healthy human individuals. Findings of the study overall: The sharing of 4.5% to 6.5% of naive CD4 clonotypes was seen across a handful of donors. Sorted-subset sequencing was shown by rarefaction to be incomplete despite large depth. Clonotype sharing among donors was thought likely to change with sequencing depth.

There are 16 residues in the CDR3. Germline V gene lookup returns CDR1 LNHDA and CDR2 SQIVND (reference sequence). V lost 5 bases, J lost 1 base, and 16 bases lay in between. The DNA input per sorted-subset replicate PCR was roughly 0.2 ug, corresponding to 25,000 to 30,000 T cell genomes. Sequencing used immunoSEQ multiplex PCR; TCRdb keeps in-frame clones, though not all of them. The table records millions of clones, less than 95% of them present only once. Concerning this clone itself: The antigen is undetermined.

The naive CD8 population came from CD45RO-negative cells selected for CCR7, without terminally differentiated effector memory CD45RA+ cells. Material for sequencing was naive CD8+ T cells sorted from blood. This rearrangement joins TRBV19 to TRBJ2-3, with a possible D match to TRBD2 (6 bases). This TCR was sampled from a man aged 18 to 29 in good health. CDR3 DNA sequence: TGTGCCAGTAGTGAGGGGACTGGGGGAGGCACAGATACGCAGTATTTT. As protein: CASSEGTGGGTDTQYF. The variable domain in full, completed from reference TRBV19 and TRBJ2-3, reads DGGITQSPKYLFRKEGQNVTLSCEQNLNHDAMYWYRQDPGQGLRLIYYSQIVNDFQKGDIAEGYSVSREKKESFPLTVTSAQKNPTAFYLCASSEGTGGGTDTQYFGPGTRLTVL.